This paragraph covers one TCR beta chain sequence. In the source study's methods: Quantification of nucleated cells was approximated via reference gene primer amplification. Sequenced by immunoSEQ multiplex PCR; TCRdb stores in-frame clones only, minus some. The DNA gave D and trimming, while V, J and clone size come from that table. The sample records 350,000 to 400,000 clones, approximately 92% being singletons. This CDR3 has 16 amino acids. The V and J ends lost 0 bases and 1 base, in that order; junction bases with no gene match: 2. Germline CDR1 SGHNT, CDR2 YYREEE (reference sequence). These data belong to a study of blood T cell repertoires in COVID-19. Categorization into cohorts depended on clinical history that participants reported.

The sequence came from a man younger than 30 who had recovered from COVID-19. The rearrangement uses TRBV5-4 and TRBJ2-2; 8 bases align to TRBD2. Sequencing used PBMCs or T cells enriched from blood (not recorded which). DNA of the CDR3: TGTGCCAGCAGCTTGGCCACTAGCGGGAACACCGGGGAGCTGTTTTTT. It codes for CASSLATSGNTGELFF.